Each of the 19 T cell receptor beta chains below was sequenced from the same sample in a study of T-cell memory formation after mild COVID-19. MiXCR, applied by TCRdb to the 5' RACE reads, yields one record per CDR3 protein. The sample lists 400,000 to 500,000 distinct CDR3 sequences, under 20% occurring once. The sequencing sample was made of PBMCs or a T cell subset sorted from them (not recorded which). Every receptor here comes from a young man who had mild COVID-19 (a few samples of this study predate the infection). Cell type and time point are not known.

The CDR3 loop reads CASSPFPGGDTEAFF. The CDR3 DNA reads TGTGCCAGCAGCCCCTTTCCGGGTGGGGATACTGAAGCTTTCTTT. The chain uses TRBV7-7 and TRBJ1-1; D gene uncertain. Germline V gene lookup returns CDR1 SSHAT and CDR2 FNYEAQ (reference sequence). V lost 5 bases and J lost 5, with 18 bases in between. There are 15 residues in the CDR3.

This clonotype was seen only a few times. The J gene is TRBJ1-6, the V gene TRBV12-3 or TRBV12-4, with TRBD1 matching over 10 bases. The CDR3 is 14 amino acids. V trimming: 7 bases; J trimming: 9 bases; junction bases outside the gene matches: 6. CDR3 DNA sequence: TGTGCCAGCACCTTCGGGACAGGGGCTTCACCCCTCCACTTT. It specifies CASTFGTGASPLHF.

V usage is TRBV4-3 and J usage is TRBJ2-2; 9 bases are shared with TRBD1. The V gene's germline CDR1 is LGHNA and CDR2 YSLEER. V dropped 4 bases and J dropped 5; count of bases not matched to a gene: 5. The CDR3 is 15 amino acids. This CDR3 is CASSPAGTGTGELFF. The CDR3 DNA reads TGCGCCAGCAGCCCAGCCGGGACAGGGACCGGGGAGCTGTTTTTT.

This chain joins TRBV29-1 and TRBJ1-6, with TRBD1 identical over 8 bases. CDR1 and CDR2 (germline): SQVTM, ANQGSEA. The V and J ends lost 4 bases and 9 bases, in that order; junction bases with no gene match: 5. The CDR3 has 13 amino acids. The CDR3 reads CSVGQGMGSPLHF. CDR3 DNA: TGCAGCGTTGGACAGGGGATGGGTTCACCCCTCCACTTT.

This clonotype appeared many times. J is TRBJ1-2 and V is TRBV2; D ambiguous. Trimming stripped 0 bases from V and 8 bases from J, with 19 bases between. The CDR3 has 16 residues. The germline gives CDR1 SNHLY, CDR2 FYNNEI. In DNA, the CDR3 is TGTGCCAGCAGTGAAGCGCTTTCTTGGAGGGAGTGGGGCTACACCTTC. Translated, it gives CASSEALSWREWGYTF.

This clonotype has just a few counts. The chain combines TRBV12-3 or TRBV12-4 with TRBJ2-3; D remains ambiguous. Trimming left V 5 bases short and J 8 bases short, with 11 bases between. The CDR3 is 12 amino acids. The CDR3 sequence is CASSLGYRTQYF. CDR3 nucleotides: TGTGCCAGCAGTCTGGGGTATCGTACGCAGTATTTT.

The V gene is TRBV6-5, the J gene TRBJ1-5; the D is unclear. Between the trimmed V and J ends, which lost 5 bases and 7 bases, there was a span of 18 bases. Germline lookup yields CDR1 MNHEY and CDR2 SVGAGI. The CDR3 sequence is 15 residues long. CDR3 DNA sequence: TGTGCCAGCAGTCGCGATACCCTGGAGGCCCAGCCCCAGCATTTT. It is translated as CASSRDTLEAQPQHF.

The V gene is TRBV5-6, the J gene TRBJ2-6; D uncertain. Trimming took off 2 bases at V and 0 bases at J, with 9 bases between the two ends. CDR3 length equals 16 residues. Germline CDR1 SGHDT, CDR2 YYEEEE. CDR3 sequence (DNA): TGTGCCAGCAGCTTAGGAGTGAGCTCTGGGGCCAACGTCCTGACTTTC. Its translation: CASSLGVSSGANVLTF.

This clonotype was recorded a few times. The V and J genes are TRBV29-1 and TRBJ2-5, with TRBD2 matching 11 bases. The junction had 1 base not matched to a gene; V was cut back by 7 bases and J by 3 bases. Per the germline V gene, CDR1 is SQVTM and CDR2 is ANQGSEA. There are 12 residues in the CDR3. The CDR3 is CSGGLAEETQYF. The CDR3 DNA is TGCAGCGGGGGACTAGCGGAAGAGACCCAGTACTTC.

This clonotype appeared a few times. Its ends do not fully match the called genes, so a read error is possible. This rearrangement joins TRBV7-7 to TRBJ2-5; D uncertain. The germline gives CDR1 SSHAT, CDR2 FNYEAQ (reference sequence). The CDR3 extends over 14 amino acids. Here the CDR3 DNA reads TGTGCTAGCAGCTTAGGACCCGTCGGGGAGACCCAGTACTTC. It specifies CASSLGPVGETQYF.

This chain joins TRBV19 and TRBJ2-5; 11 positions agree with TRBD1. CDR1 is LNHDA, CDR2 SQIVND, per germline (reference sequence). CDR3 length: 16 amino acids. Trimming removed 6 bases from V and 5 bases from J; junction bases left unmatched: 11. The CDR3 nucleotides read TGTGCCAGTAGGCCCCGGGACAGGGGGAAGGAGGAGACCCAGTACTTC. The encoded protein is CASRPRDRGKEETQYF. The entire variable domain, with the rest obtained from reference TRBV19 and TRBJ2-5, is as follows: DGGITQSPKYLFRKEGQNVTLSCEQNLNHDAMYWYRQDPGQGLRLIYYSQIVNDFQKGDIAEGYSVSREKKESFPLTVTSAQKNPTAFYLCASRPRDRGKEETQYFGPGTRLLVL.

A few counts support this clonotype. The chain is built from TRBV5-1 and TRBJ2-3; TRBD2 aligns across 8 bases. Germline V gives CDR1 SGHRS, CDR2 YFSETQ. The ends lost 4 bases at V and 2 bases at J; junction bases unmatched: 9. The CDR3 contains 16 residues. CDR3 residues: CASSPPGAGVTDTQYF. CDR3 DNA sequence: TGCGCCAGCAGCCCCCCAGGAGCGGGGGTCACAGATACGCAGTATTTT.

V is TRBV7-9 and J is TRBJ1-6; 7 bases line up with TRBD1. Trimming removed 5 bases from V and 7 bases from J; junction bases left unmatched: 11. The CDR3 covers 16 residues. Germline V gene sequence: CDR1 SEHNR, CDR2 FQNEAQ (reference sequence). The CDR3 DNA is TGTGCCAGCAGCCCCTGGACAGGACTTGGGAATTCACCCCTCCACTTT. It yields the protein CASSPWTGLGNSPLHF.

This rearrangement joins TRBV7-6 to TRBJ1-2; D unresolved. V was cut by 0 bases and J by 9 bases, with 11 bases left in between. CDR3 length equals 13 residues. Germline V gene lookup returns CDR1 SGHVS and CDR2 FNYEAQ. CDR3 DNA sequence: TGTGCCAGCAGCTTAGCCGGACCCTTGAGCTACACCTTC. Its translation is CASSLAGPLSYTF.

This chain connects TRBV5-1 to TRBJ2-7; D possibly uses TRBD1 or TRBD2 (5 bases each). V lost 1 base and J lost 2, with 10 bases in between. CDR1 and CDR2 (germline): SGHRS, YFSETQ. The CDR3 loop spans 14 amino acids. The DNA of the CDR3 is TGCGCCAGCAGCTTGTTGGGGGATCCCTACGAGCAGTACTTC. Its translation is CASSLLGDPYEQYF.

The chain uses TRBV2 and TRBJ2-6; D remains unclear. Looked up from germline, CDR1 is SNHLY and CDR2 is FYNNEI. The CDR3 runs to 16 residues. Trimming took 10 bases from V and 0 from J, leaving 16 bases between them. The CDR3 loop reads CANLQSALSGANVLTF. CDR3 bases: TGTGCCAACCTTCAGTCGGCCCTCTCTGGGGCCAACGTCCTGACTTTC. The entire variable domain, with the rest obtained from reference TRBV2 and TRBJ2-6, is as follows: EPEVTQTPSHQVTQMGQEVILRCVPISNHLYFYWYRQILGQKVEFLVSFYNNEISEKSEIFDDQFSVERPDGSNFTLKIRSTKLEDSAMYFCANLQSALSGANVLTFGAGSRLTVL.

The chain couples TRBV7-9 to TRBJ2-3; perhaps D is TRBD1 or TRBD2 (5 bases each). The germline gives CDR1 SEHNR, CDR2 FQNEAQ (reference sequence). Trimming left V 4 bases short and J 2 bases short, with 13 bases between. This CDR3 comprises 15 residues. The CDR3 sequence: CASSSSGTPTDTQYF. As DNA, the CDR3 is TGTGCCAGCAGCTCCTCCGGGACCCCCACAGATACGCAGTATTTT.

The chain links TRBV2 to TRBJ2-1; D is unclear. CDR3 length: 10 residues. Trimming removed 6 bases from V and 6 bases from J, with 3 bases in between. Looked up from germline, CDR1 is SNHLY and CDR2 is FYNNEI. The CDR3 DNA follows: TGTGCCAGCAGGGTCAATGAGCAGTTCTTC. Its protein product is CASRVNEQFF.

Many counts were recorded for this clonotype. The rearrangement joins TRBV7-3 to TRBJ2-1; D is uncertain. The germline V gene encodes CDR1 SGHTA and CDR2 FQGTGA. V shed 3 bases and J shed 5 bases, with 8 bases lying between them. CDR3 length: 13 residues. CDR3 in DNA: TGTGCCAGCAGCTTGTACAATGACAATGAGCAGTTCTTC. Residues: CASSLYNDNEQFF.